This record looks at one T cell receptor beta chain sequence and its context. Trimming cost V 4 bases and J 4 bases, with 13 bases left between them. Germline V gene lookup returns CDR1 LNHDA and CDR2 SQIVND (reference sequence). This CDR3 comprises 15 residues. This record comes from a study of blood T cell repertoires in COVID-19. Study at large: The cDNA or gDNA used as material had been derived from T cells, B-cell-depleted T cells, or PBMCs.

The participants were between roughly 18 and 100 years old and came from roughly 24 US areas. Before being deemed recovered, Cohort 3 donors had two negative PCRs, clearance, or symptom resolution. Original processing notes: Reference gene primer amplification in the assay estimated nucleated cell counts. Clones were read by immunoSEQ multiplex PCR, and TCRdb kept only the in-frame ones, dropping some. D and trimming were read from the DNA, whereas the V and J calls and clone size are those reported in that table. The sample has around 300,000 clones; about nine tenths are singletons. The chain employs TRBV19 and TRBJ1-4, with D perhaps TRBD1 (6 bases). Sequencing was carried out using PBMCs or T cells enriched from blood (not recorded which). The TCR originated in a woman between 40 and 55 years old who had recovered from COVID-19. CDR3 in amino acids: CASSRGGQNNEKLFF. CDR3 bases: TGTGCCAGTAGTAGGGGGGGACAAAATAATGAAAAACTGTTTTTT. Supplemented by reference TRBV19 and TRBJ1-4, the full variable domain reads DGGITQSPKYLFRKEGQNVTLSCEQNLNHDAMYWYRQDPGQGLRLIYYSQIVNDFQKGDIAEGYSVSREKKESFPLTVTSAQKNPTAFYLCASSRGGQNNEKLFFGSGTQLSVL.